This TCR beta chain stems from a study of T cells in Graves' hyperthyroidism and ophthalmopathy. The V gene lost 0 bases and the J gene lost 3 bases, with 17 bases spanning the gap. CDR1 LGHDT and CDR2 YNNKEL come from the germline V gene (reference sequence). This CDR3 region has 17 residues. Amplification targeted TCR beta CDR3 regions from RNA transcripts. The HTBI set primed first-round TCR CDR3 RT-PCR. TCRdb reanalysed the multiplex PCR reads using MiXCR and keeps one entry per CDR3 protein. The table records about 420,000 distinct CDR3 sequences, around 16% of them present only once. This clonotype was counted many times. The study excluded patients with uncontrolled infection, other autoimmune disease, pregnancy or lactation.

The rearrangement joins TRBV3-1 to TRBJ2-5; D assignment may be TRBD1 or TRBD2 (5 bases each). Sequenced: blood. The clonotype was recovered from a young woman with Graves' hyperthyroidism. This CDR3 is CASSQEVLQEDKETQYF. CDR3 nucleotides: TGTGCCAGCAGCCAAGAGGTCTTACAGGAGGACAAAGAGACCCAGTACTTC.